This entry is about one T cell receptor beta chain. Its antigen is currently unknown. CDR3 length: 14 residues. Germline V gene lookup returns CDR1 DFQATT and CDR2 SNEGSKA (reference sequence). V was cut by 1 base and J by 1 base, with 9 bases left in between. The data originate from a study of identical twins. Study-level results: Twin sharing of out-of-frame TCR alpha was underestimated by models in monozygotic pairs. Out-of-frame alpha sequences shared between twins exhibited an excess of low generation probability.

A universal primer site was created by template switching, with the cDNA bearing unique molecular identifiers. TCRdb re-analysed the 5' RACE reads in MiXCR, keeping a single row per CDR3 protein. This table has around 470,000 distinct CDR3 sequences, more than 13% appearing once. This sample also belongs to another study, concerning yellow fever vaccine responses in identical twins.

The sequenced material came from CD4+ T cells sorted from blood. This TCR was sampled from a young woman in good health. The rearrangement links TRBV20-1 to TRBJ2-3; D uncertain. The CDR3 spells CSARVTSGTDTQYF. As DNA, the CDR3 is TGCAGTGCTAGAGTCACGTCTGGCACAGATACGCAGTATTTT.